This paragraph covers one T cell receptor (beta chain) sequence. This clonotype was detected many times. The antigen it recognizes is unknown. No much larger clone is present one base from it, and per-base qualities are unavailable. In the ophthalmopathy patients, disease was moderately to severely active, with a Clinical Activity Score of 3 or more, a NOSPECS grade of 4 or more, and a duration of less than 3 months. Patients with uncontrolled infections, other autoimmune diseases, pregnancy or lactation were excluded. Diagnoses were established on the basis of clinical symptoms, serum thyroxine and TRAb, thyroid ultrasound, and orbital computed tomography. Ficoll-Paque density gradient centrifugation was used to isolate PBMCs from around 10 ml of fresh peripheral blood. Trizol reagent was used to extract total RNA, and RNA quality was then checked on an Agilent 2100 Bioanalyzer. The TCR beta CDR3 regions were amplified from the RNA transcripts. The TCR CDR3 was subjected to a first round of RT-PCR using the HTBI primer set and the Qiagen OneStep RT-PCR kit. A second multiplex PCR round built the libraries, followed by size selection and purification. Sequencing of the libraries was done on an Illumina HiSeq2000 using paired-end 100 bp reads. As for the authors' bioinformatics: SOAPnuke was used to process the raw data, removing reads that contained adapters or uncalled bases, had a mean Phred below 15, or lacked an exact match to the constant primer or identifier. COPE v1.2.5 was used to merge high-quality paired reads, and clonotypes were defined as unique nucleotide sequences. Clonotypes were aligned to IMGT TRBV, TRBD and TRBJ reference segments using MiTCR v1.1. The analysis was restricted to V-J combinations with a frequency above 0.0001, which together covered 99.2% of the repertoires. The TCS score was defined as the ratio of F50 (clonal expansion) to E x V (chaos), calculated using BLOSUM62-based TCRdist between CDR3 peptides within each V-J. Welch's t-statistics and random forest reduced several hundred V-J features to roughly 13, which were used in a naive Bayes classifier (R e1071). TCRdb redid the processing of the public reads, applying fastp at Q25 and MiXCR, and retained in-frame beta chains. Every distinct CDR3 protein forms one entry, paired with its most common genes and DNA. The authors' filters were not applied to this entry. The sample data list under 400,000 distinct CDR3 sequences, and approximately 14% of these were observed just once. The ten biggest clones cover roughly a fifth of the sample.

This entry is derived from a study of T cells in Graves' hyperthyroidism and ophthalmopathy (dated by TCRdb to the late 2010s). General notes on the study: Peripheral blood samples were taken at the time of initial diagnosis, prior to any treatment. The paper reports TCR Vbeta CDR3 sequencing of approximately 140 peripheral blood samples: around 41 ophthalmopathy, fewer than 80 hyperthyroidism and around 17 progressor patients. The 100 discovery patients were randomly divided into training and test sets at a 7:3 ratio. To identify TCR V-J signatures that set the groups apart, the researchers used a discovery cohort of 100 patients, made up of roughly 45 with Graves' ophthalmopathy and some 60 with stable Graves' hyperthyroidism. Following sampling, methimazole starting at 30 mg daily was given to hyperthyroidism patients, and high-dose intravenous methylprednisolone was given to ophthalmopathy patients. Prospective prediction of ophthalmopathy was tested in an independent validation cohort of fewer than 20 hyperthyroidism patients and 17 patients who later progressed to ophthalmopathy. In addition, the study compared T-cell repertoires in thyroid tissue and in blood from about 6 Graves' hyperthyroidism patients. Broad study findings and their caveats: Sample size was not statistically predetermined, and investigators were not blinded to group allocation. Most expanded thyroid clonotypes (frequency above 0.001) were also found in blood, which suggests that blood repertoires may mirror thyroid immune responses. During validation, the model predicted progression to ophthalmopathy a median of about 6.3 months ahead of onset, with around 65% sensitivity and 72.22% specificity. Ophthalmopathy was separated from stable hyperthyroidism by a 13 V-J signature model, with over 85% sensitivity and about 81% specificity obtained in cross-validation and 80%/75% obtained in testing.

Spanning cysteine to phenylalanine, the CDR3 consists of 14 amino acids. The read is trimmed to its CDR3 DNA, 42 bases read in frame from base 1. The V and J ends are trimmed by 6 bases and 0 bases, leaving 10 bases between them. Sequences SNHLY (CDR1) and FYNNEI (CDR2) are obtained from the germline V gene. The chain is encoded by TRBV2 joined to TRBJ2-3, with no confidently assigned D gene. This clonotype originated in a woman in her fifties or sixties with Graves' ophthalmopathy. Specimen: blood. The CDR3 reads CASSPHPSTDTQYF. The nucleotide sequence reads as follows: TGTGCCAGCAGCCCGCACCCTAGCACAGATACGCAGTATTTT. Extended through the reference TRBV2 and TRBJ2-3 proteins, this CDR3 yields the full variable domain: EPEVTQTPSHQVTQMGQEVILRCVPISNHLYFYWYRQILGQKVEFLVSFYNNEISEKSEIFDDQFSVERPDGSNFTLKIRSTKLEDSAMYFCASSPHPSTDTQYFGPGTRLTVL.